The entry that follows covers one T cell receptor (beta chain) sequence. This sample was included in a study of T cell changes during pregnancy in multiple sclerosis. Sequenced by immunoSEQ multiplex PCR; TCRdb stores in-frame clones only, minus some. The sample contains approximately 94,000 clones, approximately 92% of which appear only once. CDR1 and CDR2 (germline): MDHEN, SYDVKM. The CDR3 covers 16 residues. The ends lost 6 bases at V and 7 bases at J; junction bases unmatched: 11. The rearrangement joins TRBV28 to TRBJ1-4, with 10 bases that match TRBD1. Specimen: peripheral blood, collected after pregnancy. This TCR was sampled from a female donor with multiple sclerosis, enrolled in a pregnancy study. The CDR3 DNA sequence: TGTGCCAGCAGCCACCCCTCGGGGACAGGGGCTGAAAAACTGTTTTTT. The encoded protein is CASSHPSGTGAEKLFF.